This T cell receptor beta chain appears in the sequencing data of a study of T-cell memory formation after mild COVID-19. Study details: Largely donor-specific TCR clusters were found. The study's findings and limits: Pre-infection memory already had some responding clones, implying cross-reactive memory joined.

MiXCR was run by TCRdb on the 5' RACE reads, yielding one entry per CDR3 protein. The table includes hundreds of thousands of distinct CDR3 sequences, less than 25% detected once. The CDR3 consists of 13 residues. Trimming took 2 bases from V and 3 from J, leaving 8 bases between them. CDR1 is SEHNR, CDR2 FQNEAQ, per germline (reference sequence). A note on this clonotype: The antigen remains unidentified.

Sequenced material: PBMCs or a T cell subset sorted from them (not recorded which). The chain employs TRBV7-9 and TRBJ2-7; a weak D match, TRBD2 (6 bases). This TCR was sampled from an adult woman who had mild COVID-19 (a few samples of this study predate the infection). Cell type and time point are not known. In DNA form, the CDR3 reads TGTGCCAGCAGCTTACAGGACTACTACGAGCAGTACTTC. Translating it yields CASSLQDYYEQYF.